What follows are 19 T cell receptor beta chains derived from one specimen sequenced in a study of blood T cell repertoires in COVID-19. Method: immunoSEQ multiplex PCR; TCRdb's copy keeps in-frame clones and lacks some. Among around 330,000 clones listed, 89% were seen once. Sequenced sample: PBMCs or T cells enriched from blood (not recorded which). Receptors were obtained from a man aged 55 to 70 who had recovered from COVID-19.

CDR3 sequence: CASTTSGSYNEQFF. CDR3 nucleotide sequence: TGTGCCAGCACCACTAGCGGGAGCTACAATGAGCAGTTCTTC. The chain recombines TRBV28 with TRBJ2-1, with TRBD2 matching over 11 bases. CDR3 length: 14 amino acids. Germline V gene data show CDR1 as MDHEN and CDR2 as SYDVKM. V was pared by 7 bases and J by 3 bases, with 2 bases of the junction left unmatched.

This chain uses TRBV19 with TRBJ1-1; D remains ambiguous. V lost 9 bases to trimming and J lost 0 bases, with 14 bases between them. The CDR3 is 14 residues long. Per germline, CDR1 LNHDA and CDR2 SQIVND (reference sequence). CDR3 loop: CASRAGGLNTEAFF. In DNA, the CDR3 is TGTGCCAGCAGAGCCGGAGGGTTGAACACTGAAGCTTTCTTT.

The V gene is TRBV20-1, the J gene TRBJ2-1, with TRBD2 matching 10 bases. Germline V gives CDR1 DFQATT, CDR2 SNEGSKA (reference sequence). With V trimmed by 3 bases and J by 0 bases, 11 bases remained unmatched. This CDR3 has 18 amino acids. For the CDR3, the DNA is TGCAGTGCTAGTGGTCCTAGCGGGAGTCGCAGCTCCTACAATGAGCAGTTCTTC. Its translation: CSASGPSGSRSSYNEQFF.

The chain couples TRBV2 to TRBJ2-5, with D tentatively TRBD2 (5 bases). The CDR3 has 12 amino acids. V was clipped by 6 bases and J by 9 bases, with 14 bases between them. CDR1 and CDR2 from the germline V gene are SNHLY and FYNNEI. The DNA for the CDR3 is TGTGCCAGCAGGTTAGAGGGTGGTCCCCAGTACTTC. Its translation: CASRLEGGPQYF.

The V call is TRBV9, the J call TRBJ1-6, with 11 bases fitting TRBD1. The V and J ends lost 3 bases and 8 bases, in that order; junction bases with no gene match: 4. CDR1 and CDR2 from the germline V gene are SGDLS and YYNGEE. CDR3 length: 15 residues. Here the CDR3 reads CASSELGQGDSPLHF. CDR3 nucleotide sequence: TGTGCCAGCAGCGAATTGGGACAGGGGGATTCACCCCTCCACTTT.

Concerning this clone itself: In the same sample, other DNA sequences code for this CDR3. The V gene is TRBV2, the J gene TRBJ2-5; possible D gene TRBD1, 6 bases. V was cut by 4 bases and J by 2 bases, with 8 bases left in between. The CDR3 has 13 amino acids. CDR1 SNHLY and CDR2 FYNNEI come from the germline V gene. In DNA, the CDR3 is TGTGCCAGCAGTGGGCAGGGGCAAGAGACCCAGTACTTC. Residues: CASSGQGQETQYF.

The chain joins TRBV29-1 to TRBJ2-6; no reliable D call. The germline gives CDR1 SQVTM, CDR2 ANQGSEA. This CDR3 comprises 16 residues. Trimming cost V 4 bases and J 0 bases, with 13 bases left between them. The CDR3 nucleotides are TGCAGCGTTGTAGCCAGCCAACCCTCTGGGGCCAACGTCCTGACTTTC. Residues: CSVVASQPSGANVLTF.

This clone was detected once. The chain combines TRBV4-3 with TRBJ2-2, with 11 positions matching TRBD2. The CDR3 has 17 residues. V lost 4 bases, J lost 0 bases, and 4 bases stayed unmatched. CDR1 and CDR2 (germline): LGHNA, YSLEER. The CDR3 region is CASSRASGRTNTGELFF. The CDR3 nucleotides read TGCGCCAGCAGCCGGGCTAGCGGGAGGACGAACACCGGGGAGCTGTTTTTT.

V gene TRBV15 combines with J gene TRBJ1-4; D uncertain. V lost 1 base, J lost 0 bases, and 12 bases lay in between. This CDR3 has 17 residues. The V gene's germline CDR1 is LNHNV and CDR2 YYDKDF (reference sequence). CDR3 sequence reads: CATSRAAGLATNEKLFF. The CDR3 nucleotides read TGTGCCACCAGCAGAGCGGCGGGGTTAGCAACTAATGAAAAACTGTTTTTT. Based on the CDR3 plus reference TRBV15 and TRBJ1-4, the full variable domain is DAMVIQNPRYQVTQFGKPVTLSCSQTLNHNVMYWYQQKSSQAPKLLFHYYDKDFNNEADTPDNFQSRRPNTSFCFLDIRSPGLGDTAMYLCATSRAAGLATNEKLFFGSGTQLSVL.

The chain has TRBV5-4 and TRBJ2-7; a possible D gene is TRBD2 (6 bases). The CDR3 is made up of 16 amino acids. From germline, CDR1 is SGHNT and CDR2 YYREEE (reference sequence). V was trimmed by 0 bases and J by 2 bases, leaving 15 bases between them. The DNA of the CDR3 is TGTGCCAGCAGCTTGGACCCATTTAGCGGAGCCTACGAGCAGTACTTC. This sequence encodes CASSLDPFSGAYEQYF.

This clone was found once. The CDR3 DNA is TGTGCCATCAGTGAGCGGACAGGGCCTAGCTCCTACAATGAGCAGTTCTTC. This encodes CAISERTGPSSYNEQFF. The chain uses TRBV10-3 and TRBJ2-1, with 8 bases aligning to TRBD1. Germline-derived CDR1 and CDR2 are ENHRY and SYGVKD. CDR3 length equals 17 residues. V lost 2 bases to trimming and J lost 0 bases; unmatched junction nucleotides: 6.

The gene calls are TRBV7-3 and TRBJ2-2; 12 bases agree with TRBD1. CDR1 is SGHTA, CDR2 FQGTGA, per germline. Trimming removed 3 bases from V and 7 bases from J; junction bases left unmatched: 6. The CDR3 loop spans 16 amino acids. The CDR3 spells CASSFSGQGAVGELFF. The CDR3 DNA sequence: TGTGCCAGCAGCTTCTCGGGACAGGGGGCTGTCGGGGAGCTGTTTTTT.

This clone came up once. The chain employs TRBV19 and TRBJ2-1; 9 nucleotides align to TRBD1. The CDR3 runs to 16 residues. Trimming cost V 4 bases and J 2 bases; bases outside gene matches: 6. Per the germline V gene, CDR1 is LNHDA and CDR2 is SQIVND (reference sequence). As DNA, the CDR3 is TGTGCCAGTAGTAGGGGACAGGGTAAAACCTACAATGAGCAGTTCTTC. Translated: CASSRGQGKTYNEQFF.

This clone was detected only once. V is TRBV25-1 and J is TRBJ1-1, with D unclear. The CDR3 loop spans 13 amino acids. Germline V gene sequence: CDR1 MGHDK, CDR2 SYGVNS. Trimming pared 4 bases from V and 1 base from J, leaving 7 bases between. In DNA, the CDR3 is TGTGCCAGCAGTGCACAGCCGAACACTGAAGCTTTCTTT. This encodes CASSAQPNTEAFF.

This sequence joins TRBV4-1 and TRBJ1-1, with unresolved D. CDR3 size: 15 residues. V dropped 0 bases and J dropped 0 bases, with 8 bases sitting between them. The germline CDR1 and CDR2 sequences are MGHRA and YSYEKL. CDR3 in amino acids: CASSQEAGMNTEAFF. Written as DNA, the CDR3 is TGCGCCAGCAGCCAAGAGGCGGGGATGAACACTGAAGCTTTCTTT.

The chain's CDR3 is CASSQGTGLGYGYTF. CDR3 nucleotide sequence: TGTGCCAGCAGCCAAGGGACAGGGTTGGGCTATGGCTACACCTTC. This sequence joins TRBV3-1 (or the pseudogene TRBV3-2) and TRBJ1-2; 8 positions agree with TRBD1. The CDR3 covers 15 residues. The V segment lost 1 base and the J segment 4 bases; nucleotides outside the gene matches: 5. Germline CDR1 LGHDT, CDR2 YNNKEL (reference sequence).

This rearrangement joins TRBV25-1 to TRBJ1-6, with D possibly matching TRBD1 (6 bases). Deletions cut 2 bases from V and 2 bases from J, with 7 bases between. The CDR3 runs 15 residues. The germline V gene has CDR1 MGHDK and CDR2 SYGVNS. The CDR3 loop is CASSERTAYNSPLHF. DNA for the CDR3: TGTGCCAGCAGTGAAAGGACAGCCTATAATTCACCCCTCCACTTT.

This clone was seen a handful of times. V usage is TRBV5-4 and J usage is TRBJ2-2; D unresolved. CDR1 and CDR2 (germline): SGHNT, YYREEE (reference sequence). The CDR3 has 16 amino acids. V lost 4 bases, J lost 3 bases, and 16 bases lay in between. The CDR3 region has the DNA TGTGCCAGCAGCCCTAAACTGTCAAGCGACACCGGGGAGCTGTTTTTT. Protein sequence: CASSPKLSSDTGELFF. Variable domain in full (rest from reference TRBV5-4 and TRBJ2-2): ETGVTQSPTHLIKTRGQQVTLRCSSQSGHNTVSWYQQALGQGPQFIFQYYREEENGRGNFPPRFSGLQFPNYSSELNVNALELDDSALYLCASSPKLSSDTGELFFGEGSRLTVL.

The rearrangement uses TRBV7-2 and TRBJ2-7, with no clear D. The CDR3 consists of 14 residues. Germline-derived CDR1 and CDR2 are SGHTA and FQGNSA. Trimming pared 1 base from V and 3 bases from J, leaving 10 bases between. CDR3 nucleotide sequence: TGTGCCAGCAGCTTAGATTTATTCCTCTACGAGCAGTACTTC. It codes for CASSLDLFLYEQYF.